A single sample is the source of the 2 T cell receptor beta chains below, sequenced in a study of metastatic and nonmetastatic thyroid tumors. No treatment had been given to any patient before thyroid surgery. TCRdb reanalyzed the PCR reads via MiXCR. The sample yields under 25,000 clones, 10% to 15% seen once. Sequenced input: blood. These receptors originate from a female donor with papillary thyroid cancer or a benign thyroid nodule (not recorded which). Some clones in this sample may be carry-over from other donors' samples.

This clone was recorded once. The chain is built from TRBV5-6 and TRBJ2-1; D is undetermined. V lost 4 bases and J lost 7, with 15 bases in between. The CDR3 extends over 14 amino acids. Germline V CDR1 and CDR2: SGHDT, YYEEEE. CDR3 amino acids: CASSVVPLGNEQFF. As DNA, the CDR3 is TGTGCCAGCAGCGTAGTACCCCTCGGGAATGAGCAGTTCTTC.

At least ten counts were recorded for this clone. The chain combines TRBV7-6 with TRBJ1-1; D gene ambiguous. CDR3 length: 13 residues. Trimming removed 6 bases at V and 3 bases at J, with 11 bases between. Germline V gene sequence: CDR1 SGHVS, CDR2 FNYEAQ. The CDR3 reads CASSPMMDTEAFF. CDR3 sequence (DNA): TGTGCCAGCAGTCCGATGATGGACACTGAAGCTTTCTTT.